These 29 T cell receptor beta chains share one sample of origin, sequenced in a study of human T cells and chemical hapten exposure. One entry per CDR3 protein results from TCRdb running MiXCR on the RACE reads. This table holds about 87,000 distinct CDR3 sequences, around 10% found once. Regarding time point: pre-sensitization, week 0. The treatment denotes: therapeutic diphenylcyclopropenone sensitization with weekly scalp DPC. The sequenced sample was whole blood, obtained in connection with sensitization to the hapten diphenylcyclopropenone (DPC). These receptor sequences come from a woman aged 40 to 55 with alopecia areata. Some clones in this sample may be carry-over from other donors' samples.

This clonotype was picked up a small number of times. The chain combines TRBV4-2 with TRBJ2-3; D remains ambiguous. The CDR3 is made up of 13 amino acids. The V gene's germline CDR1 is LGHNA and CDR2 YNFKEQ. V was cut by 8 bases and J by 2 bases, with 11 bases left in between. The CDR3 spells CASLAIDTDTQYF. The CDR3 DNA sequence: TGTGCCAGCCTGGCGATAGACACAGATACGCAGTATTTT.

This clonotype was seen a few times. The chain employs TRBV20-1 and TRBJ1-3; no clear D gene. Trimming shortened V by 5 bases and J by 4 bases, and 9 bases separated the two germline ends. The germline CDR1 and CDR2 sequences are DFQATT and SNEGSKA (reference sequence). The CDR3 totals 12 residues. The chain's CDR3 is CSALGWGNTIYF. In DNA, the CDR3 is TGCAGTGCTTTGGGGTGGGGAAACACCATATATTTT.

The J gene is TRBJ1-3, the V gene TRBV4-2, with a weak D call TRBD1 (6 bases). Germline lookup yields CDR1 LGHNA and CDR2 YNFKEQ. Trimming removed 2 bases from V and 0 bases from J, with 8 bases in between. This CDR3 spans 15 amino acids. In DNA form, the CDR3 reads TGTGCCAGCAGCCAATCAGGGGACTCTGGAAACACCATATATTTT. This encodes CASSQSGDSGNTIYF.

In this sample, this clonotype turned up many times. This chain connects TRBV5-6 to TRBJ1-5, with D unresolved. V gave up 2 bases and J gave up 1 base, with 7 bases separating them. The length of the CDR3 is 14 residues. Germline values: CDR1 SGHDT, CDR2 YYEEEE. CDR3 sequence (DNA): TGTGCCAGCAGCTTCCCAGGAAGCAATCAGCCCCAGCATTTT. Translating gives CASSFPGSNQPQHF. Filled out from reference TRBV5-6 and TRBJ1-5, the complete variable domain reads DAGVTQSPTHLIKTRGQQVTLRCSPKSGHDTVSWYQQALGQGPQFIFQYYEEEERQRGNFPDRFSGHQFPNYSSELNVNALLLGDSALYLCASSFPGSNQPQHFGDGTRLSIL.

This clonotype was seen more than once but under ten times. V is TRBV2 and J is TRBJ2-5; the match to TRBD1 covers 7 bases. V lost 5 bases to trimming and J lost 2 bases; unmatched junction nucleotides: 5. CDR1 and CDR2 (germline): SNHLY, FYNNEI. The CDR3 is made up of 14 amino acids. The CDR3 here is CASSLIQGQETQYF. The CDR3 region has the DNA TGTGCCAGCAGTCTCATACAGGGGCAAGAGACCCAGTACTTC.

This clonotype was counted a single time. CDR3 sequence (DNA): TGCAGCGTTGATAACCCGCTAGCGGGGGGAAACAATGAGCAGTTCTTC. Translating it yields CSVDNPLAGGNNEQFF. The chain links TRBV29-1 to TRBJ2-1; 11 bases are a match to TRBD2. In germline, CDR1 is SQVTM, CDR2 ANQGSEA. The CDR3 extends over 16 amino acids. The trim removed 3 bases at V and 5 bases at J, leaving 9 bases unmatched.

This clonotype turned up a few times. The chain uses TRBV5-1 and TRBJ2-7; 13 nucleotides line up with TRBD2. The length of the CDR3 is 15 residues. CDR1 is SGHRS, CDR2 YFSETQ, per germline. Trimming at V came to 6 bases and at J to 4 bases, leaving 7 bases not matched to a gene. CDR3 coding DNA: TGCGCCAGCACCCTCGGGACTAGCGGGGTTTACGAGCAGTACTTC. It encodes CASTLGTSGVYEQYF.

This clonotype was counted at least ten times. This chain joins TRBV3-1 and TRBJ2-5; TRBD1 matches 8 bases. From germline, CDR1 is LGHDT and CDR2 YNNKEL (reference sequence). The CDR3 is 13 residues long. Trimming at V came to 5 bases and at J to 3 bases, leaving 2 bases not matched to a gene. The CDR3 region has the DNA TGTGCCAGCAGCGTGGACAGGGAAGAGACCCAGTACTTC. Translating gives CASSVDREETQYF.

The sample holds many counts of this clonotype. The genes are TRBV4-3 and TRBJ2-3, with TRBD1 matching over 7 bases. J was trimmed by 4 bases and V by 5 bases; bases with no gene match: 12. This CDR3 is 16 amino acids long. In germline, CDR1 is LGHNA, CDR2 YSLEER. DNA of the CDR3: TGCGCCAGCAGCGTAAACCCCGGGACAGCGGCAGATACGCAGTATTTT. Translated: CASSVNPGTAADTQYF.

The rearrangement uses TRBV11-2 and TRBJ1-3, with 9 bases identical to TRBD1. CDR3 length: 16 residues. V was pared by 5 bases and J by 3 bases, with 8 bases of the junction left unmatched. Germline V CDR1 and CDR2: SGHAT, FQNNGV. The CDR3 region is CASSTNRGLGGNTIYF. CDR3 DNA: TGTGCCAGCAGCACGAACAGGGGGCTAGGTGGAAACACCATATATTTT.

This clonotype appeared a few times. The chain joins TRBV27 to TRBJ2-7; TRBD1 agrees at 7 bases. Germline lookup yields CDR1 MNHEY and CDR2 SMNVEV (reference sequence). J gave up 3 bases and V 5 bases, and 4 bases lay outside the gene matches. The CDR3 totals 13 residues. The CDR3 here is CASSPGTVYEQYF. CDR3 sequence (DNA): TGTGCCAGCAGTCCGGGGACAGTCTACGAGCAGTACTTC.

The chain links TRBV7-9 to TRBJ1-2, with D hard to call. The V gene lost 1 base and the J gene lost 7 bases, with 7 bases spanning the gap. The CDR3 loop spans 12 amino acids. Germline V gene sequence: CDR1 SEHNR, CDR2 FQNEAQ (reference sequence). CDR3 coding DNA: TGTGCCAGCAGCTTAGACGCGGGTGGCTACACCTTC. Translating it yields CASSLDAGGYTF.

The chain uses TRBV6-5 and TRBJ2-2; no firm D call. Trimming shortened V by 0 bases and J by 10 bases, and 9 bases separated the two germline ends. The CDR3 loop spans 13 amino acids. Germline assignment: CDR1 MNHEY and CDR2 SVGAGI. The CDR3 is CASSYSNRVELFF. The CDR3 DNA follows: TGTGCCAGCAGTTACTCGAATCGCGTGGAGCTGTTTTTT.

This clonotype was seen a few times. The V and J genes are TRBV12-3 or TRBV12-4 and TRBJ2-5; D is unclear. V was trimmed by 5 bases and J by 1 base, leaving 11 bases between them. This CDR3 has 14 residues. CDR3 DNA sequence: TGTGCCAGCAGTCGATTCACCCCCCAAGAGACCCAGTACTTC. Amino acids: CASSRFTPQETQYF.

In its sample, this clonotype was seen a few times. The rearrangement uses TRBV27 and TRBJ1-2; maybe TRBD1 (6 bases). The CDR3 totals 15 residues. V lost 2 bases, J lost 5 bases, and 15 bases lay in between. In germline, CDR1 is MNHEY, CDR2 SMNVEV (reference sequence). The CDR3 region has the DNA TGTGCCAGCAGTTTAATGGAGGGGGTAGAGTATGGCTACACCTTC. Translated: CASSLMEGVEYGYTF.

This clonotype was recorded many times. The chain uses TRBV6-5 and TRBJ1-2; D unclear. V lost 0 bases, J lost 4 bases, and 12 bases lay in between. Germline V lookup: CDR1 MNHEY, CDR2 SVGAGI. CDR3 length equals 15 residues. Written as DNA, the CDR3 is TGTGCCAGCAGTTACTCCGAGGCAGCAGCCTATGGCTACACCTTC. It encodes CASSYSEAAAYGYTF.

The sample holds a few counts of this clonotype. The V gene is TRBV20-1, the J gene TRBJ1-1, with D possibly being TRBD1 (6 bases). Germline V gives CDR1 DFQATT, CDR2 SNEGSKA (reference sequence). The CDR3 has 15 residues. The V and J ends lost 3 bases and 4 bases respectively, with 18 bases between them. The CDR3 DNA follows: TGCAGTGCTAGTGACCCGGGACAAGGGGGCACTGAAGCTTTCTTT. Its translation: CSASDPGQGGTEAFF.

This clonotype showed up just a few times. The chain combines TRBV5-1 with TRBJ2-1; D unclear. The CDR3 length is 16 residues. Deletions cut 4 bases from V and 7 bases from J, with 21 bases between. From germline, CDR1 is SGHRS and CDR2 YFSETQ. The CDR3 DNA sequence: TGCGCCAGCAGCCCCCGGTCCGGGCCCCAAGGGAATGAGCAGTTCTTC. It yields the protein CASSPRSGPQGNEQFF.

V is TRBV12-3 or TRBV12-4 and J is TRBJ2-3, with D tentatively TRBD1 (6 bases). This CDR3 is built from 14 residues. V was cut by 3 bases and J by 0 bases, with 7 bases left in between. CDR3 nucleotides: TGTGCCAGCAGTTTTGGACAGAGCACAGATACGCAGTATTTT. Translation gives CASSFGQSTDTQYF.

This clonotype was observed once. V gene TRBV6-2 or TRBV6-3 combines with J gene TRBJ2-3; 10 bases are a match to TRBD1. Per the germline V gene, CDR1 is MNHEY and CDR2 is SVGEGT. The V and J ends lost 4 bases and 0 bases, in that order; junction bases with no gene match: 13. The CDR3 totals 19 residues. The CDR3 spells CASSSWGTGAQTSTDTQYF. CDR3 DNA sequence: TGTGCCAGCAGTTCCTGGGGGACAGGGGCCCAGACTAGCACAGATACGCAGTATTTT.

The CDR3 DNA is TGTGCCAGCAGCGCGCGAGGGCGAGCGGGGAGCGGCAATGAGCAGTTCTTC. It translates to CASSARGRAGSGNEQFF. The V and J genes are TRBV7-3 and TRBJ2-1, with TRBD2 matching over 7 bases. Germline assignment: CDR1 SGHTA and CDR2 FQGTGA. V trimming: 5 bases; J trimming: 6 bases; junction bases outside the gene matches: 16. The CDR3 is 17 residues long.

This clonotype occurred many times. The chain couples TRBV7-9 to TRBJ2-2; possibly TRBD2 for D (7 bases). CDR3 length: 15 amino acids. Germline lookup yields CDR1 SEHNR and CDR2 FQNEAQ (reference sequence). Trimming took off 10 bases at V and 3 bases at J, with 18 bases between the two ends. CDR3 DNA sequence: TGTGCCACCTGGGGCGGGGGCCTTTACACCGGGGAGCTGTTTTTT. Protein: CATWGGGLYTGELFF.

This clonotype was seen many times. For the CDR3, the DNA is TGTGCCAGCAGTCAGGGGGAAAAACTGTTTTTT. It yields the protein CASSQGEKLFF. This rearrangement joins TRBV25-1 to TRBJ1-4; D is perhaps TRBD1 (6 bases). Germline assignment: CDR1 MGHDK and CDR2 SYGVNS. V lost 5 bases, J lost 8 bases, and 6 bases lay in between. CDR3 length: 11 amino acids.

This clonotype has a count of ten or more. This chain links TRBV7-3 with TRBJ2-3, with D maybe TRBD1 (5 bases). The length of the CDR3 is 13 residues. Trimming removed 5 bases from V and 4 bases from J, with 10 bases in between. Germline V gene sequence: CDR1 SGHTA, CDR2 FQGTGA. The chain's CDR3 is CASSETVPDTQYF. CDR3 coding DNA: TGTGCCAGCAGCGAGACAGTACCAGATACGCAGTATTTT.

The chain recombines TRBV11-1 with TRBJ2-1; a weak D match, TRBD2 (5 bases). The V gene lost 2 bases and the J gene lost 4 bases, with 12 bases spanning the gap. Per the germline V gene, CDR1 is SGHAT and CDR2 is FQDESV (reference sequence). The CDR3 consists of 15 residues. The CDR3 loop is CASSLPQTGYNEQFF. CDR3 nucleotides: TGTGCCAGCAGCTTACCTCAAACGGGGTACAATGAGCAGTTCTTC.

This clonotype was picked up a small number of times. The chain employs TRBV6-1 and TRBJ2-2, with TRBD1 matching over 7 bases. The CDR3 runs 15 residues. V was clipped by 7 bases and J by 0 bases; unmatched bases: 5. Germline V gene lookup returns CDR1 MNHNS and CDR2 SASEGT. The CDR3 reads CASKFQGANTGELFF. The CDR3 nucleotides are TGTGCCAGCAAGTTCCAGGGGGCGAACACCGGGGAGCTGTTTTTT.

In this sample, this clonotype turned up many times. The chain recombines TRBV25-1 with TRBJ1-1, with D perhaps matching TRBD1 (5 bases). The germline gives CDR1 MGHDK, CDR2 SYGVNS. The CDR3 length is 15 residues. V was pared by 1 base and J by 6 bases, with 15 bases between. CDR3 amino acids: CASSECPPGTPEAFF. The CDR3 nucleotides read TGTGCCAGCAGTGAATGCCCACCCGGGACCCCTGAAGCTTTCTTT.

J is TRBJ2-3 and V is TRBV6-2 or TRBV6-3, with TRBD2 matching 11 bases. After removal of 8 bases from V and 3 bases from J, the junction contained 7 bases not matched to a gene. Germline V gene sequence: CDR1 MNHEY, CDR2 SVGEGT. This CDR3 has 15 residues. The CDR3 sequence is CASGSTSGETDTQYF. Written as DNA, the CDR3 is TGTGCCAGCGGTTCGACTAGCGGGGAAACAGATACGCAGTATTTT.

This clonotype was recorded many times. CDR3: CASSLSGLGTEAFF. Here the CDR3 DNA reads TGTGCCAGCAGTTTATCCGGGTTAGGCACTGAAGCTTTCTTT. The rearrangement joins TRBV27 to TRBJ1-1; D not resolved. CDR1 MNHEY and CDR2 SMNVEV come from the germline V gene (reference sequence). The length of the CDR3 is 14 residues. Deletions cut 0 bases from V and 4 bases from J, with 9 bases between.